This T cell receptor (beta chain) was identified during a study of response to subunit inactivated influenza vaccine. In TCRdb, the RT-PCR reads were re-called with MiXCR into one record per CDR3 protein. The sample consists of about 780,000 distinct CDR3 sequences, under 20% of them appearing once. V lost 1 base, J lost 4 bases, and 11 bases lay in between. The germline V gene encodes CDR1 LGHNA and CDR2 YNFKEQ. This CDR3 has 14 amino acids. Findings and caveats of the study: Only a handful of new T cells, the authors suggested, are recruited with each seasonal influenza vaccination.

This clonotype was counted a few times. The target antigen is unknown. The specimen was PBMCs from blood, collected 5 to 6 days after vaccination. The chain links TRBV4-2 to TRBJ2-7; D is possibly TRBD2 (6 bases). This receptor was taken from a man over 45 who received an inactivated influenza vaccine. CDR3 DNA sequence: TGTGCCAGCAGCCAAGGGGTCGGGACTTACGAGCAGTACTTC. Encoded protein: CASSQGVGTYEQYF.